The entry below describes one TCR beta chain. The antigen is unknown. The data are from a study of response to subunit inactivated influenza vaccine. The CDR3 contains 12 residues. The germline V gene has CDR1 SGHVS and CDR2 FQNEAQ. V dropped 7 bases and J dropped 1 base, with 7 bases sitting between them. General study results and limits: Only a handful of new T cells, the authors suggested, are recruited with each seasonal influenza vaccination.

TCRdb re-derived calls from the RT-PCR reads in MiXCR, one entry per CDR3 protein. The top ten hold 10% of the sample, which has a few hundred thousand distinct CDR3 sequences, approximately 21% seen once. The source was PBMCs from blood, collected approximately 22 months after vaccination. This clonotype was obtained from a man in his fifties or sixties who received an inactivated influenza vaccine. The V call is TRBV7-8, the J call TRBJ2-5; D remains unclear. Here the CDR3 DNA reads TGTGCCAGCAAGAGGTCCCAAGAGACCCAGTACTTC. Encoded protein: CASKRSQETQYF.